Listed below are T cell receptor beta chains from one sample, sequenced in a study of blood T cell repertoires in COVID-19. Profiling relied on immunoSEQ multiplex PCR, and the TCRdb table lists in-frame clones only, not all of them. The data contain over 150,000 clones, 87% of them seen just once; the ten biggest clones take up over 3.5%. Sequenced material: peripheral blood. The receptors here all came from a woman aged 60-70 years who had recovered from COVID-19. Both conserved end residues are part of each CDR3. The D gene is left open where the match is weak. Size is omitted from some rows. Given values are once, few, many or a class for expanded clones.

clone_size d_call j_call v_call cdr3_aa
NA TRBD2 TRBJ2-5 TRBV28 CASSFGSGIQETQYF
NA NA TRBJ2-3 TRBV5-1 CASSLGAGFTDTQYF
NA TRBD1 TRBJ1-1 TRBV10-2 CASRRGQGTNTEAFF
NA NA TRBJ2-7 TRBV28 CASSLPTGLPSYEQYF
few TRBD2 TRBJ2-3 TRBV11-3 CASSLGGTSRDTQYF
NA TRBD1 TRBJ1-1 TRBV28 CASRGQNGEIAFF
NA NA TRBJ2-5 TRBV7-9 CASSHRGRVEETQYF
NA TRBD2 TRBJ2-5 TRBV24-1 CATSRSGGDQETQYF
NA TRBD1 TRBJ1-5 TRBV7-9 CASSPWTGDQPQHF
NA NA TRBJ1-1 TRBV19 CASSMEGPEAFF